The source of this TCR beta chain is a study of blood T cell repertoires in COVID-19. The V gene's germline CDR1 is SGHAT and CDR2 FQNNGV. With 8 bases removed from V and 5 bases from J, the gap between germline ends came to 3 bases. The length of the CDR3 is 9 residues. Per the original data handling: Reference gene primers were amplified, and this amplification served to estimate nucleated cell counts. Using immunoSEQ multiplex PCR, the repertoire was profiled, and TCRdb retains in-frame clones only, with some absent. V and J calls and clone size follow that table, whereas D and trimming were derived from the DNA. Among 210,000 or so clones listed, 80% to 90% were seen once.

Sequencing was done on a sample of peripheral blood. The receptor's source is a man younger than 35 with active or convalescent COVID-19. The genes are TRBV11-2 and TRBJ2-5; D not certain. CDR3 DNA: TGTGCCAGCGGCGAGACCCAGTACTTC. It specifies CASGETQYF.